This TCR beta chain came from a study of blood T cell repertoires in COVID-19. As for the study in general: Both acute and convalescent COVID-19 samples were obtained from the United States, Italy and Spain. PBMCs, B-cell-depleted T cells, or T cells provided the cDNA or gDNA that made up the material.

Methods used by the authors: Estimates of nucleated cell counts were drawn from the amplification of reference gene primers. Only in-frame clones appear in the TCRdb table, and some are missing; sequencing was by immunoSEQ multiplex PCR. The V and J calls and the clone size are those of that table, but D and trimming were determined from the DNA. The sample contains about 120,000 clones, about four fifths of which appear only once. The CDR3 extends over 14 amino acids. Looked up from germline, CDR1 is MNHEY and CDR2 is SVGAGI. Losses at the gene ends were 8 bases for V and 0 bases for J; bases not matched to a gene: 6.

The TCR comes from a man aged 35 to 55 with active or convalescent COVID-19. This chain connects TRBV6-5 to TRBJ1-1, with 7 bases lining up with TRBD1. The specimen was peripheral blood. This CDR3 is CASLNRGMNTEAFF. The DNA for the CDR3 is TGTGCCAGCCTGAACAGGGGCATGAACACTGAAGCTTTCTTT.